Listed here are 4 T cell receptor beta chains from one sample, sequenced in a study of T cells after yellow fever vaccination. TCRdb passed the 5' RACE reads through MiXCR, listing each CDR3 protein once. The sample lists under 250,000 distinct CDR3 sequences, 6.9% occurring once. The sequencing used CD4+ T cells sorted from PBMCs, collected 15 days after the yellow fever booster vaccination. The receptors shown here come from a young man who received the YFV17D yellow fever vaccine.

This clonotype was counted only a few times. This rearrangement joins TRBV18 to TRBJ1-2; D is uncertain. This CDR3 has 17 amino acids. V was pared by 3 bases and J by 8 bases, with 25 bases between. Germline V gives CDR1 KGHSH, CDR2 LQKENI. The CDR3 coding sequence is TGTGCCAGCTCACCTCCGGGTCTAAAGATCCCCTCAGGAGGCTACACCTTC. This codes for CASSPPGLKIPSGGYTF.

This clonotype was counted a few times. CDR3 amino acids: CSVGNGAYEQYF. CDR3 nucleotide sequence: TGCAGCGTTGGGAACGGAGCTTACGAGCAGTACTTC. The V gene is TRBV29-1, the J gene TRBJ2-7; D gene ambiguous. CDR3 size: 12 residues. V lost 4 bases to trimming and J lost 4 bases, with 11 bases between them. Germline CDR1 and CDR2: SQVTM and ANQGSEA.

The CDR3: CASSVEREGPYEQYF. Written as DNA, the CDR3 is TGTGCCAGCAGCGTAGAACGGGAGGGCCCCTACGAGCAGTACTTC. The chain recombines TRBV9 with TRBJ2-7; 8 bases agree with TRBD2. Trimming cost V 0 bases and J 2 bases; bases outside gene matches: 4. Germline lookup yields CDR1 SGDLS and CDR2 YYNGEE. The CDR3 is 15 amino acids.

This clonotype came up a few times. This sequence joins TRBV5-1 and TRBJ1-3, with D uncertain. Trimming took off 4 bases at V and 0 bases at J, with 17 bases between the two ends. The CDR3 covers 17 residues. Germline values: CDR1 SGHRS, CDR2 YFSETQ. CDR3 in DNA: TGCGCCAGCAGCAAGGTCCCCTCTCCAAGCTCTGGAAACACCATATATTTT. Translating gives CASSKVPSPSSGNTIYF.